The T cell receptor (beta chain) under discussion was sequenced for a study of identical twins. General study results and limits: Insertions were fewer in abundant cord blood beta clonotypes, whereas memory repertoires showed none of this pattern.

This clonotype appeared a few times. The target antigen is unknown. TCRdb analysed the 5' RACE reads with MiXCR anew, one entry per CDR3 protein. The sample holds 200,000 to 250,000 distinct CDR3 sequences, about 13% seen once. V was trimmed by 7 bases and J by 0 bases, leaving 16 bases between them. The CDR3 runs to 16 residues. Germline assignment: CDR1 SNHLY and CDR2 FYNNEI. Another study also made use of these data, one on yellow fever vaccine responses in identical twins.

The chain carries TRBV2 and TRBJ2-1; D may be TRBD1 (5 bases). Sample: memory (CD45RO+) T cells sorted from blood. This clonotype originated in a woman younger than 30 in good health. The CDR3 is CASNTGLGLSYNEQFF. DNA of the CDR3: TGTGCCAGCAACACAGGCTTGGGGCTCTCCTACAATGAGCAGTTCTTC.